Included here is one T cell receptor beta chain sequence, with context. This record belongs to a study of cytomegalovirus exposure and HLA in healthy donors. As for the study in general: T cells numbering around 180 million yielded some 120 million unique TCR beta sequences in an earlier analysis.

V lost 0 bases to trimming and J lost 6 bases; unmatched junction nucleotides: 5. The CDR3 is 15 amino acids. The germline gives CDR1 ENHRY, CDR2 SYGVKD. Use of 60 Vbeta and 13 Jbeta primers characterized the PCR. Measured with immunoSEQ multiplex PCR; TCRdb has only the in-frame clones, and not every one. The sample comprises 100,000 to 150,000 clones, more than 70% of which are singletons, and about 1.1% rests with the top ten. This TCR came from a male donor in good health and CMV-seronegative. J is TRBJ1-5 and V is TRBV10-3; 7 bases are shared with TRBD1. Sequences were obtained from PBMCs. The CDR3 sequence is CAISESTGVGQPQHF. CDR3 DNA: TGTGCCATCAGTGAGTCAACAGGGGTAGGTCAGCCCCAGCATTTT.